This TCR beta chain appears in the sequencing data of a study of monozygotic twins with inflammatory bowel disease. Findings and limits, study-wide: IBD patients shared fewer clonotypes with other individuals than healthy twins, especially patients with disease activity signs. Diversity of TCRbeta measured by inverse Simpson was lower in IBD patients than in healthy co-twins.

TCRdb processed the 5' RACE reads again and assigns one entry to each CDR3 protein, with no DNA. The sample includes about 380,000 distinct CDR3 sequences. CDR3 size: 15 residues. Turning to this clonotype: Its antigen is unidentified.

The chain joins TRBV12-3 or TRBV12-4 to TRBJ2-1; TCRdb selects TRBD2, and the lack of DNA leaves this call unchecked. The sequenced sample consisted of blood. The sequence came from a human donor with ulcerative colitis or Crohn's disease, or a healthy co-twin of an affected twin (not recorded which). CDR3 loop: CASRFSSGGGNEQFF.